The present TCR beta chain was sequenced within a study of blood T cell dynamics during melanoma immunotherapy. Study-wide context: First-line therapy was either pembrolizumab or nivolumab with ipilimumab for metastatic melanoma.

Each bulk PBMC sample had around 380 ng DNA loaded. TCRdb's copy holds only in-frame clones and misses some; the assay was immunoSEQ multiplex PCR. This table has more than 5,000 clones, 70% to 90% appearing once. Described time point: pre-treatment baseline. The V and J ends lost 2 bases and 3 bases respectively, with 3 bases between them. CDR3 size: 12 residues. CDR1 SNHLY and CDR2 FYNNEI come from the germline V gene. This chain uses TRBV2 with TRBJ2-3; D unclear. This TCR was recovered from a human donor with melanoma. This specimen was blood, taken from a patient treated with checkpoint blockade. CDR3 amino acids: CASSEQTDTQYF. DNA of the CDR3: TGTGCCAGCAGTGAACAGACAGATACGCAGTATTTT.